Presented here are 2 T cell receptor beta chains from one specimen sequenced in a study of blood T cell repertoires in COVID-19. The method was immunoSEQ multiplex PCR; TCRdb's version includes in-frame clones alone and lacks a portion of them. The table includes over 50,000 clones, around 83% detected once. Sequenced: peripheral blood. These receptors came from a man between 65 and 79 years old with active COVID-19.

This chain uses TRBV6-5 with TRBJ1-6; perhaps TRBD1 as D (6 bases). Germline values: CDR1 MNHEY, CDR2 SVGAGI. This CDR3 is 16 amino acids long. The V end was cut by 3 bases, the J end by 6 bases, with 15 bases between. CDR3 residues: CASSYSASGANSPLHF. For the CDR3, the DNA is TGTGCCAGCAGTTATAGCGCGTCAGGGGCTAATTCACCCCTCCACTTT.

This clone turned up a few times. The gene calls are TRBV4-2 and TRBJ1-2, with D possibly TRBD1 on 6 matching bases. V was pared by 0 bases and J by 8 bases, with 13 bases between. Per germline, CDR1 LGHNA and CDR2 YNFKEQ. This CDR3 has 14 residues. The CDR3 DNA reads TGTGCCAGCAGCCAAGAAGGGGGGGTTTTGGGCTACACCTTC. Protein: CASSQEGGVLGYTF.